These T cell receptor beta chains were read from a single sample in a study of regulatory T cells in long-lasting Graves disease. TCRdb ran MiXCR on the multiplex PCR reads and lists one entry per CDR3 protein. This table has about 400,000 distinct CDR3 sequences, roughly a sixth appearing once. This sample comprised peripheral blood mononuclear cells (PBMCs), obtained at new diagnosis, from a patient treated with antithyroid drugs. The receptors shown here come from a female donor with Graves disease. Both conserved end residues are part of each CDR3. The order of the fields is J gene, CDR3 length, clone size, V gene, D gene, CDR3 DNA, CDR3 protein. The D gene is left open where the match is weak. Some rows have no size entry. The others give once, few or many, or a class for an expanded clone.

J: TRBJ2-5; length: 17; size: many; V: TRBV11-2; D: TRBD2; DNA: TGTGCCAGCAGCCGCCCTGGGGGTAGCGGGATAGGGGAGACCCAGTACTTC; CDR3: CASSRPGGSGIGETQYF
J: TRBJ2-7; length: 15; size: .; V: TRBV30; D: .; DNA: TGTGCCTTAATGGCTGGCTTCGAATCCCACTACGAGCAGTACTTC; CDR3: CALMAGFESHYEQYF
J: TRBJ1-6; length: 16; size: many; V: TRBV2; D: .; DNA: TGTGCCAGCAGCCTAGACACCAGAGGCTATAATTCACCCCTCCACTTT; CDR3: CASSLDTRGYNSPLHF
J: TRBJ1-2; length: 13; size: many; V: TRBV5-6; D: .; DNA: TGTGCCAGCAGCGGTATTAATGATTATGGCTACACCTTC; CDR3: CASSGINDYGYTF
J: TRBJ1-2; length: 14; size: many; V: TRBV2; D: .; DNA: TGTGCCAGCGCCTCGGGCGGCCAACTATACGGCTACACCTTC; CDR3: CASASGGQLYGYTF
J: TRBJ2-3; length: 14; size: many; V: TRBV9; D: .; DNA: TGTGCCAGCAGGGGTCCGGTTAGCACAGATACGCAGTATTTT; CDR3: CASRGPVSTDTQYF
J: TRBJ1-1; length: 15; size: many; V: TRBV6-5; D: TRBD1; DNA: TGTGCCAGCAGTTACGAATTGGACAGGGGGCTTGAAGCTTTCTTT; CDR3: CASSYELDRGLEAFF
J: TRBJ2-7; length: 15; size: many; V: TRBV5-6; D: TRBD2; DNA: TGTGCCAGCAGCCGCGGAGCGGGAGGGCCTTACGAGCAGTACTTC; CDR3: CASSRGAGGPYEQYF
J: TRBJ1-4; length: 14; size: many; V: TRBV5-1; D: TRBD1; DNA: TGCGCCAGCAGCTACGGGACAGCGGAGGAAAAACTGTTTTTT; CDR3: CASSYGTAEEKLFF
J: TRBJ2-1; length: 12; size: few; V: TRBV6-1; D: .; DNA: TGTGCCAGCAGTGTAGGGGGAGGTGAGCAGTTCTTC; CDR3: CASSVGGGEQFF
J: TRBJ2-1; length: 16; size: many; V: TRBV9; D: .; DNA: TGTGCCAGCAGCGTAGATGTGGGAGTTGCCTACAATGAGCAGTTCTTC; CDR3: CASSVDVGVAYNEQFF
J: TRBJ2-1; length: 11; size: .; V: TRBV11-2; D: .; DNA: TGTGCCAGCAGCTCGGCTCGAGAGCAGTTCTTC; CDR3: CASSSAREQFF
J: TRBJ2-3; length: 12; size: many; V: TRBV20-1; D: .; DNA: TGCAGTGCATCTGAACGGGGAGATACGCAGTATTTT; CDR3: CSASERGDTQYF
J: TRBJ1-2; length: 16; size: many; V: TRBV20-1; D: TRBD1; DNA: TGCAGTGCTTCAAATGACAGGGGGGACACCAGAGATGGCTACACCTTC; CDR3: CSASNDRGDTRDGYTF
J: TRBJ2-7; length: 16; size: few; V: TRBV14; D: TRBD2; DNA: TGTGCCAGCAGCCAAGATTGGAGTAGCGGGGTAAACGAGCAGTACTTC; CDR3: CASSQDWSSGVNEQYF
J: TRBJ1-6; length: 13; size: many; V: TRBV3-1; D: .; DNA: TGTGCCAGCAGCCAAACCAGTGGATCACCCCTCCACTTT; CDR3: CASSQTSGSPLHF
J: TRBJ2-1; length: 11; size: many; V: TRBV2; D: .; DNA: TGTGCCAGCAGTGGAGGGTTTGGACAGTTCTTC; CDR3: CASSGGFGQFF
J: TRBJ1-1; length: 11; size: many; V: TRBV6-1; D: .; DNA: TGTGCCAGCACAAAGAACACTGAAGCTTTCTTT; CDR3: CASTKNTEAFF
J: TRBJ2-1; length: 12; size: many; V: TRBV4-1; D: .; DNA: TGCGCCAGCAGCCGCGGGCACAATGAGCAGTTCTTC; CDR3: CASSRGHNEQFF
J: TRBJ1-2; length: 17; size: few; V: TRBV4-1; D: .; DNA: TGCGCCAGCAGCCAGTGGGGACGGGCCTCCTTTAACTATGGCTACACCTTC; CDR3: CASSQWGRASFNYGYTF
J: TRBJ1-4; length: 15; size: many; V: TRBV3-1; D: .; DNA: TGTGCCAGCAGCCACCGGCAGGGATTTGGTGAAAAACTGTTTTTT; CDR3: CASSHRQGFGEKLFF
J: TRBJ2-7; length: 13; size: few; V: TRBV5-4; D: .; DNA: TGTGCCAGCAGCGTCCGGACAGCCTACGAGCAGTACTTC; CDR3: CASSVRTAYEQYF
J: TRBJ1-1; length: 13; size: .; V: TRBV7-2; D: .; DNA: TGTGCCAGCAGCTTACTAGGGGCCACTGAAGCTTTCTTT; CDR3: CASSLLGATEAFF
J: TRBJ2-3; length: 14; size: many; V: TRBV20-1; D: TRBD2; DNA: TGCAGTGCTACCTCAGCGGGGGGACCTCCTACGCAGTATTTT; CDR3: CSATSAGGPPTQYF
J: TRBJ2-1; length: 16; size: .; V: TRBV7-8; D: .; DNA: TGTGCCAGCAGCTTAGGGCGGCGGGGCTCCTACAATGAGCAGTTCTTC; CDR3: CASSLGRRGSYNEQFF
J: TRBJ2-2; length: 13; size: .; V: TRBV7-2; D: .; DNA: TGTGCCAGCTCACCGGGACTCACCGGGGAGCTGTTTTTT; CDR3: CASSPGLTGELFF
J: TRBJ2-1; length: 16; size: many; V: TRBV5-1; D: .; DNA: TGCGCCAGCAGCTTGAACGGCTTATTCTCCTACAATGAGCAGTTCTTC; CDR3: CASSLNGLFSYNEQFF
J: TRBJ2-7; length: 16; size: many; V: TRBV28; D: .; DNA: TGTGCCAGCAGTCCCCGCTGGGCAAACCGTGGCAACGAGCAGTACTTC; CDR3: CASSPRWANRGNEQYF
J: TRBJ1-6; length: 15; size: many; V: TRBV9; D: .; DNA: TGTGCCAGCAGCGCGGGACAAAGGGGCGGTTCACCCCTCCACTTT; CDR3: CASSAGQRGGSPLHF
J: TRBJ2-1; length: 15; size: many; V: TRBV6-1; D: .; DNA: TGTGCCAGCAGTCCCCCCAGGGGGGGGTACAATGAGCAGTTCTTC; CDR3: CASSPPRGGYNEQFF
J: TRBJ2-7; length: 12; size: many; V: TRBV7-9; D: TRBD1; DNA: TGTGCCAGCAGCGGACAGGGCTACGAGCAGTACTTC; CDR3: CASSGQGYEQYF
J: TRBJ2-2; length: 15; size: .; V: TRBV5-6; D: TRBD1; DNA: TGTGCCAGCAATCGCCGACAGGGCCTCACCGGGGAGCTGTTTTTT; CDR3: CASNRRQGLTGELFF
J: TRBJ1-1; length: 15; size: many; V: TRBV12-3/TRBV12-4; D: .; DNA: TGTGCCAGCAGTTTGAGTCCCTCTTCATACACTGAAGCTTTCTTT; CDR3: CASSLSPSSYTEAFF
J: TRBJ1-5; length: 15; size: many; V: TRBV27; D: .; DNA: TGTGCCAGCAGTTTAATAAACGAGGGGCATCAGCCCCAGCATTTT; CDR3: CASSLINEGHQPQHF
J: TRBJ2-7; length: 14; size: many; V: TRBV12-3/TRBV12-4; D: .; DNA: TGTGCCAGCAGTCCTCGACTGGGGAACTACGAGCAGTACTTC; CDR3: CASSPRLGNYEQYF
J: TRBJ2-1; length: 13; size: many; V: TRBV27; D: .; DNA: TGTGCCAGCAGTTTATCCGGGGTCAATGAGCAGTTCTTC; CDR3: CASSLSGVNEQFF
J: TRBJ2-3; length: 16; size: many; V: TRBV5-1; D: .; DNA: TGCGCCAGCAGCTTGAACTTGAACACTTACACAGATACGCAGTATTTT; CDR3: CASSLNLNTYTDTQYF
J: TRBJ2-5; length: 15; size: many; V: TRBV7-2; D: TRBD2; DNA: TGTGCCAGCAGGTCCTCCGGGCTAGCGGAAGAGACCCAGTACTTC; CDR3: CASRSSGLAEETQYF
J: TRBJ2-1; length: 14; size: many; V: TRBV27; D: TRBD2; DNA: TGTGCCAGCAGTTTATGGGCGGGGGGGAATGAGCAGTTCTTC; CDR3: CASSLWAGGNEQFF
J: TRBJ2-7; length: 14; size: many; V: TRBV7-2; D: .; DNA: TGTGCCAGCAGCTTAGGACGGACTACCTACGAGCAGTACTTC; CDR3: CASSLGRTTYEQYF
J: TRBJ1-2; length: 22; size: .; V: TRBV5-1; D: TRBD1; DNA: TGCGCCAGCAGCTTTCGGACAGGGGGCGACCCCTCGACCTCGCCTTTTAACTATGGCTACACCTTC; CDR3: CASSFRTGGDPSTSPFNYGYTF
J: TRBJ2-3; length: 13; size: few; V: TRBV20-1; D: .; DNA: TGCAGTGCTGCCATGGGGAGCGTGGATACGCAGTATTTT; CDR3: CSAAMGSVDTQYF
J: TRBJ2-5; length: 15; size: many; V: TRBV12-5; D: TRBD2; DNA: TGTGCTAGTGGCGGTACCGGGGGGGCTAGGGAGACCCAGTACTTC; CDR3: CASGGTGGARETQYF
J: TRBJ2-1; length: 17; size: few; V: TRBV27; D: TRBD2; DNA: TGTGCCAGCAGGAGGTTGCTAGCGGGAATGGTCGACAATGAGCAGTTCTTC; CDR3: CASRRLLAGMVDNEQFF
J: TRBJ1-4; length: 15; size: few; V: TRBV5-1; D: TRBD1; DNA: TGCGCCAGCAGCTCGCAGGGGGCGTCTAATGAAAAACTGTTTTTT; CDR3: CASSSQGASNEKLFF
J: TRBJ2-7; length: 13; size: many; V: TRBV12-3/TRBV12-4; D: .; DNA: TGTGCCAGCAGTTTAGGCGGCGGGGAAGAGCAGTACTTC; CDR3: CASSLGGGEEQYF
J: TRBJ1-2; length: 14; size: .; V: TRBV3-1; D: TRBD1; DNA: TGTGCCAGCAGCATCAGGACAGGGAGTCGTCGCTACACCTTC; CDR3: CASSIRTGSRRYTF
J: TRBJ2-7; length: 16; size: .; V: TRBV11-2; D: .; DNA: TGTGCCAGCAGCTTTATCCCTGACAGGTTCTCCTACGAGCAGTACTTC; CDR3: CASSFIPDRFSYEQYF
J: TRBJ2-1; length: 17; size: few; V: TRBV12-3/TRBV12-4; D: .; DNA: TGTGCCAGCAGTTTTTGGGCCTTAACTAATCCTTACAATGAGCAGTTCTTC; CDR3: CASSFWALTNPYNEQFF
J: TRBJ2-3; length: 14; size: many; V: TRBV5-1; D: .; DNA: TGCGCCAGCTATCGGGACATAACCACAGATACGCAGTATTTT; CDR3: CASYRDITTDTQYF
J: TRBJ2-5; length: 16; size: many; V: TRBV6-1; D: TRBD2; DNA: TGTGCCAGCAATCCCGCTAGCGGGGGTAGAAAAGAGACCCAGTACTTC; CDR3: CASNPASGGRKETQYF
J: TRBJ2-7; length: 15; size: once; V: TRBV19; D: TRBD2; DNA: TGTGCCAGTAGGTCGGGGGGAGCGGGCTCCTACGAGCAGTACTTC; CDR3: CASRSGGAGSYEQYF
J: TRBJ2-1; length: 13; size: .; V: TRBV12-3/TRBV12-4; D: TRBD2; DNA: TGTGCCAGCGGACTAGCGGGAGCTTATGAGCAGTTCTTC; CDR3: CASGLAGAYEQFF
J: TRBJ1-2; length: 13; size: .; V: TRBV30; D: TRBD1; DNA: TGTGCCTGGAGGGGGGACAGGAGCTATGGCTACACCTTC; CDR3: CAWRGDRSYGYTF
J: TRBJ1-5; length: 12; size: many; V: TRBV20-1; D: .; DNA: TGCAGTGCCCCACCCGTGAATCAGCCCCAGCATTTT; CDR3: CSAPPVNQPQHF
J: TRBJ1-1; length: 12; size: many; V: TRBV11-2; D: .; DNA: TGTGCCAGCAGCTACCCTCCGGGGGGAGCTTTCTTT; CDR3: CASSYPPGGAFF
J: TRBJ2-5; length: 17; size: few; V: TRBV15; D: TRBD2; DNA: TGTGCCACCAGCAGAGGGACTAGCGGGGGGTTCAGGGAGACCCAGTACTTC; CDR3: CATSRGTSGGFRETQYF